The clone carrying this T cell receptor beta chain was seen a few times. Its antigen is not identified. The germline gene is not matched at one end of the junction; a read error may be the cause. This record comes from a study of blood T cells in healthy people across ages. Findings of the study overall: A greater number of naive CD4+ cells and higher diversity distinguished long-lived donors from aged donors.

The use of a sample-barcoded 5' primer and a J-beta primer mix characterized a second PCR of 7 to 11 cycles. TCRdb called the 5' RACE reads again in MiXCR, with one record for every CDR3 protein. The table has just under 550,000 distinct CDR3 sequences, 20% to 30% seen once; the top ten hold approximately 8.7%. The CDR3 contains 15 residues. Per germline, CDR1 SEHNR and CDR2 FQNEAQ (reference sequence). The sample was also reused in another study, on T cells of mothers and their children. That work contributes: Donors comprised a few healthy Caucasian mothers plus their six children.

This chain uses TRBV7-9 with TRBJ1-1; D unresolved. This TCR was recovered from a boy aged 10-17 years in good health. The specimen sequenced was blood. DNA of the CDR3: TGTGCCAGCAGCTTTAAGGCTATCGGTGGCACTGACGCTTTCTTT. Encoded protein: CASSFKAIGGTDAFF.